This T cell receptor beta chain was documented in a study of T cell repertoires in cytomegalovirus infection (dated by TCRdb to between 2017 and 2020). Some background on the complete study: Donor HLA type was relevant to the analysis, because carriage of CMV infection together with the matching HLA type was indicated by public TCR beta signatures. The study at large found these results: In both this cohort and an independent roughly 400-donor cohort, the cumulative frequency of public TCR beta family members distinguished carriers of CMV infection plus the relevant HLA type. In the ex vivo response, HLA-C-restricted CMV-specific TCR beta clonotypes were dominant, and in two of eight donors the single most frequent clonotype came from this HLA-C-restricted group.

These reads were obtained on an Illumina HiSeq 1500. Using fastp trimming at Q25 and MiXCR clonotype assembly, TCRdb reanalyzed the public sequencing data and kept in-frame beta chains. Identical CDR3 proteins give one entry, which carries the most common genes and DNA. A total of fewer than 550,000 distinct CDR3 sequences appear in this sample, 16% of them only once. The top ten clones comprise around 25% of the sample. This clonotype has at least ten counts. Its specific antigen is unknown. No much larger clone exists at a distance of one base, and base qualities are not known. The receptor comes from a human donor in good health (CMV status not recorded). Some clones in this sample may be carry-over from other donors' samples. The sample taken for sequencing was CD8+ T cells from PBMCs.

The CDR3 region: CASSPRTSGAYNEQFF. The DNA sequence is as follows: TGTGCCAGCAGTCCCCGGACTAGCGGGGCCTACAATGAGCAGTTCTTC. The V gene is TRBV12-3 or TRBV12-4 and the J gene is TRBJ2-1; 12 nucleotides in the junction match TRBD2. Including cysteine and phenylalanine, the CDR3 has 16 amino acids. The entry retains the CDR3 DNA only, 48 bases that are in frame from base 1. For this chain, trimming is 5 bases at the V end and 2 bases at the J end, and the number of junction bases without a gene match is 4.